This TCR beta chain stems from a study of radiotherapy plus CTLA-4 blockade in lung cancer (dated by TCRdb to the late 2010s). Notes on the research overall: Objective responses were observed in 18% of enrolled patients, and disease control was achieved in approximately 32%. Results the study describes overall, beyond this receptor: TCR clones derived from tumors expanded in peripheral blood after treatment with radiotherapy and ipilimumab. The strongest predictors of response, as reported, were early dynamic changes in blood T cell clones along with a rise in serum interferon-beta after radiation.

The study tested focal radiation therapy combined with CTLA-4 blockade (ipilimumab) in patients with chemo-refractory metastatic non-small-cell lung cancer. Regarding this clone: It lacks a known antigen. Nothing much larger sits one base from this clone, and base qualities are not available.

The library was generated by the immunoSEQ multiplex PCR assay. The table was pulled from immuneACCESS by TCRdb, which kept in-frame rearrangements only. Such tables lose some clones; where checked, under half of the loss comes from unresolved V genes, and the rest has no known cause. This sample comprises about 84,000 clones, 55% to 75% of them detected only once. Over 12% of the sample is held by the ten biggest clonotypes. V is cut by 5 bases and J by 4 bases, and the space between the germline ends is 14 bases. Taken from cysteine to phenylalanine, the CDR3 has 14 residues. CDR3 DNA is the only sequence kept; it has 42 bases, read in frame from the first base. The germline V gene provides CDR1 MDHEN and CDR2 SYDVKM.

The sequenced sample was peripheral blood, obtained from a patient treated with radiotherapy plus ipilimumab. This clonotype was obtained from a human donor with non-small cell lung cancer that progressed on radiotherapy plus ipilimumab. The V and J genes are TRBV28 and TRBJ2-5, and TRBD1 may be the D gene, going by 7 matching bases. The CDR3 corresponds to CASSTRQGGETQYF. The sequenced DNA: TGTGCCAGCAGTACTCGACAGGGAGGAGAGACCCAGTACTTC.